The subject of this entry is one T cell receptor (beta chain). Its antigen is still unknown. This sample stems from a study of identical twins. Study results and caveats: Invariant populations such as MAIT and iNKT cells could partly muddle zero-insertion analyses.

The CDR3 length is 13 residues. CDR1 LGHNA and CDR2 YSLEER come from the germline V gene. With 1 base removed from V and 4 bases from J, the gap between germline ends came to 7 bases. TCRdb independently ran MiXCR on the 5' RACE reads; one entry per CDR3 protein. The table records about 240,000 distinct CDR3 sequences, roughly 13% of them present only once. This sample also belongs to another study, concerning yellow fever vaccine responses in identical twins.

The sample taken for sequencing was memory (CD45RO+) T cells sorted from blood. The source is a woman between 18 and 29 years old in good health. The genes are TRBV4-3 and TRBJ2-5; D is perhaps TRBD1 or TRBD2 (5 bases each). The CDR3 spells CASSQGGRETQYF. Written as DNA, the CDR3 is TGCGCCAGCAGCCAAGGGGGACGAGAGACCCAGTACTTC.